The sequence of this T cell receptor (beta chain) was determined in a study of CD8+ T cells in alopecia areata. Sequencing relied on a cDNA template that was reverse transcribed from extracted RNA. Data came from immunoSEQ multiplex PCR; TCRdb stores just in-frame clones and leaves some out. Of about 150,000 clones in the sample, 45% to 60% were seen once. General study results and limits: Clonality was higher in lesional than normal scalp, especially in alopecia totalis/universalis. Scalp samples also yield sequences from resident alphabeta T cells of normal skin.

Punch biopsies of lesional scalp, plus peripheral blood, were taken from alopecia areata patients. This clone was detected once. The antigen remains undetermined. Sample: CD4+ T cells sorted from blood. The origin of this receptor is a human donor with alopecia areata.

CDR3 bases: TGTGCCACCAGCAGAGGCCAGATAATCTACAATGAGCAGTTCTTC. It encodes CATSRGQIIYNEQFF. J is TRBJ2-1 and V is TRBV15; no firm D call. Trimming shortened V by 1 base and J by 3 bases, and 10 bases separated the two germline ends. Germline CDR1 is LNHNV and CDR2 is YYDKDF (reference sequence). The length of the CDR3 is 15 residues.